This TCR beta chain is from a study of cytomegalovirus exposure and HLA in healthy donors (dated by TCRdb to 2016 to 2017). At the level of the whole study: An earlier analysis of approximately 640 of the donors reported 250 to 350 Gb of sequence data and 100 million to 130 million unique TCR beta sequences from about 179 million T cells. About 300 gigabases of sequencing data and around 80 million unique TCR sequences made up an early release that covered about 640 HLA-typed donors. Of the approximately 400 genotyped donors, approximately 80% fell in the genetic ancestry cluster associated with self-reported Caucasian donors. The study was designed to test whether signatures of past pathogen exposure could be identified by cataloging public T cell receptors. The study used immunosequencing to profile the T cell repertoires of around 600 subjects and linked those repertoires to cytomegalovirus serostatus. A separate validation cohort of some 130 different subjects was used in addition to the roughly 700-subject first cohort. To predict cytomegalovirus infection status, the study brought together high-throughput TCR immunosequencing, statistical association of individual TCRs with disease status, and machine learning. A later analysis re-analyzed previously published TCR beta repertoires from several hundred donors and added high-resolution HLA genotyping to study TCR occurrence patterns. In the later analysis, no new phenotypic data were used to find candidate immune exposures; instead, reliance was placed on TCR beta sequences and their occurrence across donors. An earlier analysis of fewer than 700 of the donors applied high-throughput TCR beta sequencing to assess whether each TCR beta V gene segment acted as functional or pseudogenic. Alongside the repertoire data, information on donor age, sex, ethnicity and CMV serostatus was compiled. A later genetic analysis took genome-wide SNP genotypes for about three fifths of the 666 donors and used that subset as a discovery cohort. Every discovery cohort repertoire had been produced on one sequencing platform. Both class I and class II loci were covered by HLA typing, at four-digit resolution. Typing coverage differed by locus: A, B, C, DRB1 and DQB1 were typed in about 629-640 donors, DQA1 in about 510, DPA1 in 600 to 610, and DPB1 in 472. About 5 DR-DQ haplotypes were handled as single units for association and clustering, since linkage in the cohort was strong. Among 398 genotyped donors of the cohort, an average of roughly 240,000 unique TCR beta nucleotide sequences were sequenced per donor, approximately 20% of them non-productive. What the work shows at the level of the full study, not this receptor alone: A later analysis found that HLA-associated TCR beta chains were more clonally expanded and had lower generation probabilities than equally common non-associated chains. The 87-base-pair reads could not distinguish some IMGT-functional V segments, including TRBV6-2 and TRBV6-3, so those segments were excluded. According to a later analysis, parvovirus B19, influenza, CMV and Epstein-Barr virus appeared linked to several top co-occurrence clusters. In vitro tests confirmed that three of the cytomegalovirus-associated TCR beta chains recognize cytomegalovirus antigens. The authors suggested that the approach could potentially be generalized to other disease states and immunological phenotypes. Correlated functional status among segregating V segments might reflect linkage disequilibrium, but an unknown experimental factor could not be ruled out. When HLA alleles, especially DR and DQ, strongly co-occurred, TCR associations were difficult to assign to individual alleles. Only TCR beta chains were sequenced in this cohort, and the absence of alpha or paired-chain data limited detectable features. The study gave a list of 150 to 200 TCR beta chains associated with cytomegalovirus. Because counts were too low, roughly 17 rarely observed V segments, including chromosome 9 orphons, were left out of the earlier analysis of about 500 of the donors. In a later analysis, about 16,000 TCR beta sequences were associated with specific HLA alleles at a false discovery rate of 0.05. A further reported finding was that TCR beta sequences accurately predicted the HLA-A and HLA-B alleles for most subjects in the first cohort. Roughly uniform sequencing depth across donors was assumed in presence/absence analyses, although this assumption may not hold. A later genetic analysis reported fewer N-insertions in productive TCRs among donors in an Asian-associated ancestry cluster than the roughly 650-donor mean. In both the original and validation cohorts, the classifier was reported to diagnose cytomegalovirus status with high specificity and sensitivity. V-gene and J-gene trimming of TCR beta chains was associated with a missense DCLRE1C variant in a later genetic analysis, and the association was replicated in an independent cohort. Because HLA typing was unavailable for some donors at each locus, only the typed subset was used in association tests. A cluster of highly shared sequence variants was judged likely to represent a technical artifact of the sequencing pipeline. Immune exposure information for the cohort was limited to CMV serostatus. In a later analysis, most CMV-associated TCR beta chains were found to appear HLA-restricted, with HLA associations seemingly driven largely by CMV exposure. Most TCR sequences were seen in very few donors, while some public TCRs were found in many individuals. According to a later analysis, TCR association rates differed among HLA loci, with DRB1 alleles showing the most associated TCRs and HLA-C alleles showing the fewest. An earlier analysis of around 500 of the donors showed that most TCR beta V segments appeared in productive rearrangements either about 87% or about 30% of the time, which broadly matched IMGT annotations.

Concerning this clone: The target of this receptor is not known. No base qualities exist here, and no much larger clone lies one base off it.

Looking up the germline V gene (reference sequence) yields CDR1 MNHEY and CDR2 SMNVEV. V trim: 3 bases; J trim: 2 bases; unmatched bases: 4. Including cysteine and phenylalanine, the CDR3 has 14 amino acids. Only the CDR3 portion is preserved as DNA: 42 bases, with reading frame beginning at the first base. Receptor amplification or capture employed the immunoSEQ multiplex PCR assay. The multiplex PCR relied on a mix of 60 forward primers for TCR Vbeta segments and 13 reverse primers for TCR Jbeta segments. Amplification of the CDR3 region of rearranged TCR beta genes was performed with a multiplex PCR assay on genomic DNA. On the Illumina HiSeq System, the amplified TCR beta libraries were sequenced as 87-base-pair reads. Regarding the original processing steps: In a later analysis, approximately 74 million unique TCR beta chains were counted across the 500 to 850 repertoires, and around 10 million of these chains were shared by at least two donors. Raw reads were error-corrected and collapsed into unique sequences with a nearest-neighbor algorithm that merged closely related sequences to remove PCR and sequencing errors. To assign V, D and J gene segments, CDR3 sequences were aligned to IMGT reference sequences. For a sequence to be retained, a match of at least six nucleotides to both a V gene segment and a J gene segment was required. A rearrangement was called productive if the CDR3 had no stop codons and remained in frame with V and J, and every other rearrangement was called non-productive. Following IMGT convention, CDR3 was defined as the stretch from the second conserved V-encoded cysteine up to the conserved J-encoded phenylalanine. In an earlier analysis of more than 550 of the donors, sequences lacking an unambiguous match to a single V gene segment were excluded. An earlier analysis of a few hundred of the donors called V segments functional above 56.7% productive rearrangements and segregating when the between-donor standard deviation exceeded 5%. A statistical classification framework was built for diagnosing cytomegalovirus status from the catalog of TCR beta chain sequences. V and J gene assignment, in a later analysis, came from comparing TCR nucleotide sequences with IMGT/GENE-DB human TR gene sequences. Using the TCRdist pipeline, a later analysis assigned CDR3 sequences along with most-parsimonious VDJ recombination scenarios. In a later analysis, every TCR beta chain was defined by the combination of its CDR3 amino acid sequence and its V-gene family, and reads without a unique V-gene family were dropped. As a way to deal with suspected cross-contamination and a sequencing artifact, a later analysis dropped 450 to 600 nucleotide sequences that were highly shared and had low generation probability. In a later analysis, a clonal expansion index was calculated for each public chain from normalized within-repertoire ranks of inferred template counts. A later analysis computed generation probabilities with a VDJ recombination model fitted to out-of-frame rearrangements, and checked the results against IGoR. A later analysis scored TCR-TCR, TCR-HLA and TCR-CMV co-occurrence with hypergeometric tests, applying a repertoire-size bias correction to TCR pairs. In a later analysis, false discovery rates were estimated by permuting HLA or CMV assignments 20 times. A later analysis grouped co-occurring TCRs with DBSCAN, adding TCRdist sequence similarity when clustering within HLA-allele-positive subsets. Co-occurrence clustering excluded repertoires with fewer than 30,000 or more than 120,000 public chains, plus five with anomalous nucleotide sharing. TCRdb's version of the immuneACCESS table is confined to in-frame rearrangements and falls short of the full clone set. An unresolved V gene accounts for under half of the shortfall where checked; the remainder is of unknown origin. V and J calls and clone size come straight from that table; D and trimming were deduced from the DNA. The sample table holds 40,000 to 55,000 clones, of which over 60% were seen once. 8.1% of the sample belongs to the ten largest clones.

The cohort comprised more than 550 healthy bone marrow donors. At the time of sampling, all cohort members were nominally healthy, though unrecorded immune exposures were likely present. The donor tested CMV seropositive, placing the donor among the 290 or so seropositive members of the cohort. Each donor provided a peripheral blood sample, and peripheral blood mononuclear cells were used for TCR beta sequencing. Genomic DNA was extracted from the blood cell samples with the Qiagen DNeasy Blood Extraction Kit. This sequence was found in a man under 40 in good health and CMV-seropositive. Material for sequencing was PBMCs. The V and J segments used are TRBV27 and TRBJ2-7; TRBD1 matches 7 bases in the middle. The CDR3 amino acid sequence is: CASSFGRGTYEQYF. The bases are TGTGCCAGCAGTTTTGGCAGGGGGACCTACGAGCAGTACTTC.